This T cell receptor (beta chain) was observed in a study of control samples from healthy donors and cancer patients (dated by TCRdb to 2018 to 2020). Note on this clone: This clone's antigen is unknown. It has no much larger one-base neighbor in the sample; base qualities were not kept.

The library was made by the immunoSEQ multiplex PCR assay. The source is immuneACCESS, and TCRdb retained only in-frame sequences with V and J called. Part of the clones is not carried over; for the studies checked, unresolved V genes explain less than half of this, and the remainder is unexplained. The sample table records more than 150,000 clones; roughly 91% of these occur just once. The top ten hold over 1.3% of the sample. Measured from the cysteine to the phenylalanine, the CDR3 is 15 residues long. Left in the record is the CDR3 DNA by itself, 45 bases read in frame from the first base. Deletion took 3 bases off V and 2 bases off J, with a span of 11 bases between the germline ends. Via the germline V gene, CDR1 is SGHAT and CDR2 FQNNGV.

This clonotype originated in a man aged 18 to 29 in good health. The source material was blood. The chain was built from TRBV11-2 and TRBJ2-1, with TRBD1 tentatively as D gene (6 bases match). The sequenced DNA is TGTGCCAGCAGCTTGGACAGTCGAGCCTACAATGAGCAGTTCTTC. This translates into CASSLDSRAYNEQFF.